These T cell receptor beta chains were read from a single sample in a study of T cells after yellow fever vaccination. TCRdb re-called the 5' RACE reads through MiXCR, storing one row per CDR3 protein. The data contain about 340,000 distinct CDR3 sequences, 4% of them singletons. Sequenced material: PBMCs, taken 5 days after the yellow fever booster vaccination. Receptor source: a man younger than 35 who received the YFV17D yellow fever vaccine. CDR3s include the opening cysteine and the closing phenylalanine or tryptophan. A D gene is named only where the DNA matches it firmly. Rows may omit the clone size; those that give it use once, few, many or a size class.

clone size	V gene	J gene	D gene	CDR3 protein	CDR3 DNA
many	TRBV4-2	TRBJ2-5	NA	CASSQDDGGPGETQYF	TGTGCCAGCAGCCAAGATGACGGGGGGCCGGGTGAGACCCAGTACTTC
few	TRBV4-3	TRBJ2-5	NA	CASSQARGPLETQYF	TGCGCCAGCAGCCAAGCCCGAGGGCCACTCGAGACCCAGTACTTC
few	TRBV29-1	TRBJ1-4	NA	CSVLGTRNEKLFF	TGCAGCGTTTTGGGGACCCGAAATGAAAAACTGTTTTTT
few	TRBV11-2	TRBJ2-5	TRBD2	CASPNSGADQETQYF	TGTGCCAGCCCAAATAGCGGGGCCGACCAAGAGACCCAGTACTTC
NA	TRBV5-1	TRBJ1-3	NA	CASSLGLRGSGNTIYF	TGCGCCAGCAGCTTAGGTCTCAGAGGCTCTGGAAACACCATATATTTT
many	TRBV28	TRBJ1-1	NA	CASSVGGGMRTEAFF	TGTGCCTCTTCCGTCGGGGGGGGAATGAGGACTGAAGCTTTCTTT
few	TRBV4-2	TRBJ2-1	NA	CASSQDLKNNEQFF	TGTGCCAGCAGCCAAGATCTCAAGAACAATGAGCAGTTCTTC
many	TRBV20-1	TRBJ1-1	NA	CSASNQGLNTEAFF	TGCAGTGCTAGTAATCAGGGGTTAAACACTGAAGCTTTCTTT
many	TRBV4-3	TRBJ1-6	NA	CASSHGYKDSPLHF	TGCGCCAGCAGCCATGGATACAAGGATTCACCCCTCCACTTT
NA	TRBV29-1	TRBJ2-3	TRBD2	CSVEGSLAGGLGTQYF	TGCAGCGTTGAAGGGAGCCTAGCGGGGGGTTTGGGTACGCAGTATTTT
many	TRBV5-1	TRBJ2-3	NA	CASSPGDGALTDTQYF	TGCGCCAGCAGCCCCGGCGATGGGGCCCTCACAGATACGCAGTATTTT
many	TRBV7-9	TRBJ1-6	NA	CASSLDYTSPLHF	TGTGCCAGCAGCTTAGATTACACTTCACCCCTCCACTTT
few	TRBV12-3/TRBV12-4	TRBJ1-1	TRBD1	CASRERGGFDTEAFF	TGTGCCAGCAGGGAGAGAGGGGGCTTCGACACTGAAGCTTTCTTT
few	TRBV9	TRBJ2-3	TRBD2	CASGPGGALTDTQYF	TGTGCCAGCGGTCCGGGGGGGGCACTCACAGATACGCAGTATTTT
few	TRBV15	TRBJ2-1	TRBD2	CATSSSGSSYNEQFF	TGTGCCACCAGCAGTAGCGGGAGCTCCTACAATGAGCAGTTCTTC
NA	TRBV6-6	TRBJ1-1	NA	CASSYSKGGENTEAFF	TGTGCCAGCAGTTACTCGAAGGGGGGGGAGAACACTGAAGCTTTCTTT
few	TRBV20-1	TRBJ2-2	NA	CSAKNTGELFF	TGCAGTGCTAAGAACACCGGGGAGCTGTTTTTT
few	TRBV27	TRBJ1-6	TRBD1	CASREGAARYNSPLHF	TGTGCCAGCCGGGAGGGGGCTGCGCGTTATAATTCACCCCTCCACTTT
few	TRBV4-3	TRBJ1-4	NA	CASSHQSRAEKLFF	TGCGCCAGCAGCCACCAGTCCAGGGCTGAAAAACTGTTTTTT
few	TRBV5-5	TRBJ2-5	TRBD2	CASSELAGVQETQYF	TGTGCCAGCAGCGAACTAGCGGGGGTACAAGAGACCCAGTACTTC
NA	TRBV2	TRBJ1-6	NA	CASSFRDRSPLHF	TGTGCCAGCAGTTTCAGGGATCGTTCACCCCTCCACTTT
NA	TRBV4-3	TRBJ2-3	TRBD2	CASSPGLAGGSDTQYF	TGCGCCAGCAGCCCGGGACTAGCGGGGGGCTCAGATACGCAGTATTTT